This T cell receptor beta chain is drawn from a study of control samples from healthy donors and cancer patients. The V and J ends lost 0 bases and 5 bases, in that order; junction bases with no gene match: 7. This CDR3 comprises 16 residues. Germline CDR1 and CDR2: WSHSY and SAAADI. Method: immunoSEQ multiplex PCR; TCRdb's copy keeps in-frame clones and lacks some. The sample carries 150,000 or so clones, over 85% recorded once. The clonotype was recovered from a man aged 18 to 30 in good health. Sequencing was done on a sample of blood. The chain links TRBV10-2 to TRBJ2-5; 9 positions match TRBD2. CDR3 DNA: TGCGCCAGCAGTGAGTCGGGTGCGGGAGGGGGCGAGACCCAGTACTTC. The encoded protein is CASSESGAGGGETQYF.